In its sample, the clone carrying this T cell receptor (beta chain) was seen a few times. This sample was taken from a study of T cells after yellow fever vaccination. TCRdb reprocessed the 5' RACE reads via MiXCR and lists one record per CDR3 protein. The table shows approximately 250,000 distinct CDR3 sequences, with 5.5% to 8.5% occurring only once. Between the trimmed V and J ends, which lost 4 bases and 2 bases, there was a span of 11 bases. The CDR3 is 14 residues long. Germline CDR1 is SGHRS and CDR2 is YFSETQ. The chain combines TRBV5-1 with TRBJ2-3; no clear D gene. The specimen comprised CD4+ T cells sorted from PBMCs, sampled on the day of the yellow fever booster vaccination. This clonotype originated in a man in his thirties or forties who received the YFV17D yellow fever vaccine. The CDR3 loop reads CASSRAAYTDTQYF. CDR3 coding DNA: TGCGCCAGCAGCCGGGCGGCCTACACAGATACGCAGTATTTT.